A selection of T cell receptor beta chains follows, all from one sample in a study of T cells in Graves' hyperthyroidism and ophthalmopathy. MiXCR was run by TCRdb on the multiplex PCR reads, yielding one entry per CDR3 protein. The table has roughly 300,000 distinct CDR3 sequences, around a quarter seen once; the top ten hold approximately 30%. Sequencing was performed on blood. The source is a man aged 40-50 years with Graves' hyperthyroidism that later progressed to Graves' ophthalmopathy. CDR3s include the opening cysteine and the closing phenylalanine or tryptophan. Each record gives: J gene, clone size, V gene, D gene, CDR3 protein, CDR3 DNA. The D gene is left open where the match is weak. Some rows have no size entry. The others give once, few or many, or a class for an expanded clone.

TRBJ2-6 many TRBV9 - CASSVVFSGANVLTF TGTGCCAGCAGCGTAGTTTTCTCTGGGGCCAACGTCCTGACTTTC
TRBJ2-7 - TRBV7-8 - CASSLQLGPHEQYF TGTGCCAGCAGCTTACAGCTAGGCCCCCACGAGCAGTACTTC
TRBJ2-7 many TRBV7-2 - CASSLVVGNYEQYF TGTGCCAGCAGCTTAGTAGTCGGTAACTACGAGCAGTACTTC
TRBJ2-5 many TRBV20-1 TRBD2 CSARPTRLARGTQYF TGCAGTGCTAGACCTACAAGACTAGCTCGAGGGACCCAGTACTTC
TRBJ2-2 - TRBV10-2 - CASSTQDTGELFF TGCGCCAGCAGCACACAGGACACCGGGGAGCTGTTTTTT
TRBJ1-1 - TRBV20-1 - CSARGRYWNTEAFF TGCAGTGCTAGAGGCAGATATTGGAACACTGAAGCTTTCTTT
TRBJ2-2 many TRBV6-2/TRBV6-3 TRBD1 CASILPGQENTGELFF TGTGCCAGCATTCTCCCGGGACAGGAGAACACCGGGGAGCTGTTTTTT
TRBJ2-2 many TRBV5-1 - CASSNAESGGELFF TGCGCCAGCAGCAATGCGGAGTCGGGCGGGGAGCTGTTTTTT
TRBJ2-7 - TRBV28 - CATATSFYEQYF TGTGCCACAGCCACTTCGTTCTACGAGCAGTACTTC
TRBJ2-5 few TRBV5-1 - CASSLAPNGGETQYF TGCGCCAGCAGCTTGGCCCCGAACGGTGGAGAGACCCAGTACTTC
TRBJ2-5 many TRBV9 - CASSVGTSSGETQYF TGTGCCAGCAGCGTAGGAACTAGTTCGGGGGAGACCCAGTACTTC
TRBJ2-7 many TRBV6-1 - CASSESVRTRGVDEQYF TGTGCCAGCAGTGAGAGTGTGCGGACCCGTGGAGTCGACGAGCAGTACTTC
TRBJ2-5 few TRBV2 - CASSRVRETQYF TGTGCCAGCAGTAGGGTTAGGGAGACCCAGTACTTC
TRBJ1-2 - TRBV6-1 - CASSVLNSNYGYTF TGTGCCAGCAGCGTATTGAACTCTAACTATGGCTACACCTTC
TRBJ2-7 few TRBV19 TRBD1 CASSIGGQGFYEQYF TGTGCCAGTAGTATTGGGGGACAGGGATTCTACGAGCAGTACTTC
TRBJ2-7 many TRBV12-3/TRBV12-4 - CASSFKGDEQYF TGTGCCAGCAGTTTCAAGGGTGACGAGCAGTACTTC
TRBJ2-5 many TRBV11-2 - CASSPRFQETQYF TGTGCCAGCAGCCCCCGATTCCAAGAGACCCAGTACTTC
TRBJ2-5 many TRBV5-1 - CASSLGGLQETQYF TGCGCCAGCAGCTTGGGAGGCCTCCAAGAGACCCAGTACTTC
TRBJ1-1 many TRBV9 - CASSVDMGRHTEAFF TGTGCCAGCAGCGTAGACATGGGGCGGCACACTGAAGCTTTCTTT
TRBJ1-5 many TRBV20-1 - CSASTVAYQPQHF TGCAGTGCTAGTACCGTGGCGTATCAGCCCCAGCATTTT
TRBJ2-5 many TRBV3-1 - CASSQREETQYF TGTGCCAGCAGCCAGAGAGAAGAGACCCAGTACTTC
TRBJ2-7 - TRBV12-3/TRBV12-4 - CASSFRAANEQYF TGTGCCAGCAGTTTTAGGGCAGCTAACGAGCAGTACTTC
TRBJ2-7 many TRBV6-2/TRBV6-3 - CASYGWQGDEQYF TGTGCCAGCTACGGCTGGCAGGGCGACGAGCAGTACTTC
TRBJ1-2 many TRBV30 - CAWIPLNRYYGYTF TGTGCCTGGATCCCCTTAAACCGCTACTATGGCTACACCTTC
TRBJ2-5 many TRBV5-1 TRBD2 CASSLRPGGPRETQYF TGCGCCAGCAGCTTGAGGCCGGGAGGGCCTAGAGAGACCCAGTACTTC
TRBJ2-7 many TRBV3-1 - CASSQLGGVGSYEQYF TGTGCCAGCAGCCAACTAGGCGGGGTTGGATCCTACGAGCAGTACTTC
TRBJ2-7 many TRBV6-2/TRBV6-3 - CASREGYSEQYF TGTGCCAGCAGGGAGGGGTACAGCGAGCAGTACTTC
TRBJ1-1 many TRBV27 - CASTKAGLLNTEAFF TGTGCCAGCACTAAAGCGGGACTCCTGAACACTGAAGCTTTCTTT
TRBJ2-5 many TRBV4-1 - CASSQEIGWQTQYF TGCGCCAGCAGCCAAGAAATAGGGTGGCAGACCCAGTACTTC
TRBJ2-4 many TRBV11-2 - CASSLDAIQYF TGTGCCAGCAGCTTAGACGCCATTCAGTACTTC
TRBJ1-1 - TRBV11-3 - CASSQAGHGNTEAFF TGTGCCAGCAGCCAAGCGGGACACGGAAACACTGAAGCTTTCTTT
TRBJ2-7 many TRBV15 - CATSSVVEIEQYF TGTGCCACCAGCAGCGTAGTCGAAATCGAGCAGTACTTC
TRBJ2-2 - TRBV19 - CASKVGVTEPGELFF TGTGCCAGTAAAGTAGGGGTTACGGAACCCGGGGAGCTGTTTTTT
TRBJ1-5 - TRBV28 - CATVRGFFNQPQHF TGTGCCACGGTCCGGGGTTTCTTCAATCAGCCCCAGCATTTT
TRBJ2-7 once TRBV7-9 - CASSFEGATSYEQYF TGTGCCAGCAGCTTCGAGGGAGCCACTTCCTACGAGCAGTACTTC
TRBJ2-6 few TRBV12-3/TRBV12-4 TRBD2 CASSFRTRFPGPSSGANVLTF TGTGCCAGCAGTTTTAGGACTAGGTTCCCAGGGCCCAGCTCTGGGGCCAACGTCCTGACTTTC
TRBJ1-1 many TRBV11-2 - CASSPNRGGTAEAFF TGTGCCAGCAGCCCGAACCGGGGGGGAACGGCTGAAGCTTTCTTT
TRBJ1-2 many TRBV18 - CASSGDGDYGYTF TGTGCCAGCTCGGGGGATGGGGACTATGGCTACACCTTC